Sequencing of this T cell receptor (beta chain) was carried out in a study of neurological immune-mediated disorders. Time point given: longitudinal time-point 1 (baseline). This clonotype was counted ten times or more. Each TCR transcript was tagged with a 10-nucleotide random UMI during 5'RACE. TCRdb redid the calling of the 5' RACE reads with MiXCR, one entry per CDR3 protein. The repertoire has tens of thousands of distinct CDR3 sequences, less than 3.5% of them found once; the top ten carry around 7.7%. Looked up from germline, CDR1 is LNHNV and CDR2 is YYDKDF (reference sequence). The CDR3 loop spans 14 amino acids. Trimming stripped 6 bases from V and 1 base from J, with 12 bases between.

The chain recombines TRBV15 with TRBJ2-5, with a weak D call TRBD1 (6 bases). Sequenced sample: PBMCs. This TCR derives from a woman aged 60-75 years with multiple sclerosis. CDR3 coding DNA: TGTGCCACCAGAGTGTCGGACAGCCAAGAGACCCAGTACTTC. Its protein is CATRVSDSQETQYF.